This T cell receptor (beta chain) was identified in a study of regulatory T cells in long-lasting Graves disease (dated by TCRdb to about 2021). With respect to the entire study: Patients with newly diagnosed Graves' disease had been on antithyroid drugs for under 3 months. This study used TCR sequencing and RNA sequencing of peripheral blood to compare persistent Graves' disease patients against newly diagnosed Graves' disease patients. The study was conducted in China and was registered as a clinical trial. A total of around 35 samples were covered by TCR sequencing, comprising some 13 persistent and 20 newly diagnosed Graves' disease patients.

This clonotype showed up many times. No antigen is known for it. No base-level quality is on record; no much larger clone is a single base apart. Receptor amplification or capture employed multiplex PCR. TCRdb names Illumina HiSeq 4000 as the instrument used. iRepertoire HTBI primers and Arm-PCR amplification of CDR3 regions were used to construct TCR beta libraries. Before sequencing, the PCR products went through gel purification. The authors' pipeline ran thus. Gene usage analysis of CDR3 amino acid clonotypes used the 55 to 65 TRBV and about 15 TRBJ segments found across samples. Filtered high-quality paired reads were merged into contigs using COPE and FqMerger. BLAST was used to align contigs to the IMGT TRBV, TRBD and TRBJ reference genes, and CDR3 was defined following IMGT. Highly expanded clones were defined as clonotypes with a frequency above 0.1%. Shannon entropy was used to measure repertoire diversity, and the Gini coefficient was used to measure V-J evenness. A clonotype was considered public if more than one individual shared it. The public sequencing data were trimmed at Q25 with fastp and processed into clonotypes with MiXCR by TCRdb, which kept only in-frame beta chains. Here each entry gathers all rows of one CDR3 protein and keeps the most common genes and DNA. The V and J calls, along with clone size, are taken from TCRdb and not from the paper's own processing. Present in this sample are some 340,000 distinct CDR3 sequences, approximately 10% of which were seen just once. Approximately 20% of the sample lies in the top ten.

From the cysteine up to the phenylalanine, the CDR3 has a length of 14 residues. The kept DNA is CDR3 alone, 42 bases in frame from the first base. The germline V gene supplies CDR1 MDHEN and CDR2 SYDVKM. The junction shows trimming of 5 bases on V and 0 bases on J, and the gene matches do not reach 0 bases of it. The meaning of the sample's time point label: newly diagnosed GD, antithyroid drugs for less than 3 months. For both TCR sequencing and RNA sequencing, RNA was extracted from PBMCs in TRIzol. The diagnosis of Graves' disease was made according to American Thyroid Association guidelines. Recruitment of patients was carried out at an endocrinology department in Xi'an, China. From each patient, 7.5 to 10 milliliters of peripheral blood was collected into an EDTA anticoagulant tube. PBMCs were isolated by Ficoll Paque Plus density gradient separation without further T cell sorting. An Agilent 2100 Bioanalyzer and agarose gel were used to check RNA quality, and a NanoDrop 2000 was used to measure RNA concentration.

Results the study describes overall, beyond this receptor: A larger number of public clonotypes was shared among persistent patients (approximately 3,000) than among newly diagnosed patients (more than 850). Sequencing and analysis were restricted to the TCR beta chain. Because the primary lesion, thyroid tissue, could not be accessed, the study looked at peripheral blood alone. The authors noted that the small sample size was a limitation that may lower accuracy. Persistent disease showed preferential use of TRBV28, TRBJ1-2 and TRBJ2-5, whereas newly diagnosed disease favored TRBV20-1 and TRBJ2-1. Persistent Graves' disease patients showed lower TCR Shannon entropy and fewer highly expanded clones than newly diagnosed patients, suggesting clonal expansion.

This same sample was also part of a study on T cells in Graves' hyperthyroidism and ophthalmopathy. The second source states: A patient counted as having stable Graves' hyperthyroidism if no progression to ophthalmopathy occurred over 18 months of follow-up. Hyperthyroidism patients were aged 18 to 65 years and newly diagnosed, with disease duration of less than 2 months. Patients with uncontrolled infections, other autoimmune diseases, pregnancy or lactation were excluded. Diagnoses relied on clinical symptoms, serum thyroxine and TRAb, thyroid ultrasound and orbital computed tomography. The TCR CDR3 was subjected to a first round of RT-PCR using the HTBI primer set and the Qiagen OneStep RT-PCR kit. Most expanded thyroid clonotypes (frequency above 0.001) were also found in blood, which suggests that blood repertoires may mirror thyroid immune responses. A 13 V-J signature model separated ophthalmopathy from stable hyperthyroidism, with approximately 87% sensitivity and about 81% specificity in cross-validation and 80%/75% in testing. In validation, the model predicted progression to ophthalmopathy a median of around 6.5 months before onset, with approximately 70% sensitivity and just under 75% specificity. TCR V-J signatures able to tell the groups apart were searched for in a discovery cohort of 90 to 100 patients, of whom under 45 had Graves' ophthalmopathy and roughly 57 had stable Graves' hyperthyroidism. An independent validation cohort of fewer than 20 hyperthyroidism patients and about 16 patients who later progressed to ophthalmopathy tested prospective prediction of ophthalmopathy. The 100 or so discovery patients were randomly split 7:3 into training and test sets. In six Graves' hyperthyroidism patients, the study also compared T-cell repertoires from thyroid tissue with T-cell repertoires from blood. After sampling, hyperthyroidism patients received methimazole starting at 30 mg daily, and ophthalmopathy patients received high-dose intravenous methylprednisolone. Libraries were constructed in a second round of multiplex PCR, after which size selection and purification were performed. The libraries were sequenced on an Illumina HiSeq2000 using paired-end 100 bp reads. SOAPnuke was used to process the raw data, with reads discarded if the reads contained adapters or uncalled bases, had a mean Phred below 15, or lacked an exact constant-primer or identifier match. COPE v1.2.5 was used to merge high-quality paired reads, and clonotypes were defined as unique nucleotide sequences. Clonotypes were aligned to IMGT TRBV, TRBD and TRBJ reference segments using MiTCR v1.1. The analysis included only V-J combinations with a frequency above 0.0001, which together covered around 99% of the repertoires. A TCS score was defined as the ratio of F50 (clonal expansion) to E x V (chaos), with BLOSUM62-based TCRdist applied between CDR3 peptides within each V-J. Welch's t-statistics and random forest reduced 514 V-J features to roughly 13, which were used in a naive Bayes classifier (R e1071). Sample size was not statistically predetermined, and investigators were not blinded to group allocation. The paper reports TCR Vbeta CDR3 sequencing of 140 or so peripheral blood samples: approximately 41 ophthalmopathy, about 75 hyperthyroidism and around 17 progressor patients.

The sample was peripheral blood mononuclear cells (PBMCs), taken at new diagnosis, from a patient treated with antithyroid drugs. This sequence originates from a woman aged 18-29 years with Graves disease. Donor details come from another sample of the same person, matched by shared clones. The chain joins TRBV28 to TRBJ1-2; 10 central bases correspond to TRBD1. The sequence in DNA is TGTGCCAGCAGTGGGACAGGGGCTAACTATGGCTACACCTTC. It translates as CASSGTGANYGYTF.